A single T cell receptor beta chain is shown here with its context. Germline loops: CDR1 MDHEN, CDR2 SYDVKM. The V end was cut by 3 bases, the J end by 6 bases, with 9 bases between. This CDR3 has 13 residues. The data derive from a study of blood T cell repertoires in COVID-19. Study overall: The samples span acute and convalescent COVID-19 from the United States, Italy and Spain.

Sequencing used immunoSEQ multiplex PCR; TCRdb keeps in-frame clones, though not all of them. The sample records about 160,000 clones, around 90% being singletons. Sequences were obtained from PBMCs or T cells enriched from blood (not recorded which). This sequence originates from a woman aged 40 to 50 who had been exposed to COVID-19. This rearrangement joins TRBV28 to TRBJ1-5, with D possibly being TRBD1 (6 bases). CDR3 region: CASSFRGPQPQHF. DNA of the CDR3: TGTGCCAGCAGTTTCAGGGGCCCTCAGCCCCAGCATTTT.